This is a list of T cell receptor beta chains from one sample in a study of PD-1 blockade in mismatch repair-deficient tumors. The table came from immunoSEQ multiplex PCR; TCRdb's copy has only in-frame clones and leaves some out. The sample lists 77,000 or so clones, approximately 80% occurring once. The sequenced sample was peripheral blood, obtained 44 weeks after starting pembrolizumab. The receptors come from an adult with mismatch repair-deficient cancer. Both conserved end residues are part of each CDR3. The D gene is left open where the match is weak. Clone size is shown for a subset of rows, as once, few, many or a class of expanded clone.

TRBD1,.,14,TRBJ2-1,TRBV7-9,CASSFRTGYNEQFF,TGTGCCAGCAGCTTCCGGACAGGCTACAATGAGCAGTTCTTC
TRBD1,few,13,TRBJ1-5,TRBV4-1,CASSRGQVDPQHF,TGCGCCAGCAGCCGGGGACAGGTAGATCCCCAGCATTTT
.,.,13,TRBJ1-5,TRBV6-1,CAGSADLYQPQHF,TGTGCGGGGTCGGCAGATTTATATCAGCCCCAGCATTTT
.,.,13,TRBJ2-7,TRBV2,CASTGTRQREQYF,TGTGCCAGCACGGGGACCCGTCAAAGGGAGCAGTACTTC
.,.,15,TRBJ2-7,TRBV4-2,CASSLVGLGAYEQYF,TGTGCCAGCAGCTTGGTAGGGCTAGGAGCCTACGAGCAGTACTTC
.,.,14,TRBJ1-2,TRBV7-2,CASSLLAQAGGYTF,TGTGCCAGCAGCTTACTAGCACAGGCCGGCGGCTACACCTTC
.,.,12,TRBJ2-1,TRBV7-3,CASSEHTGQQFF,TGTGCCAGCAGCGAGCACACCGGCCAGCAGTTCTTC
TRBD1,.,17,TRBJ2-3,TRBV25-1,CAPEYGLRDRGPDTQYF,TGTGCCCCGGAATATGGGTTACGGGACAGGGGCCCAGATACGCAGTATTTT
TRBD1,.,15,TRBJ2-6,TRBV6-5,CASSLQGLGANVLTF,TGTGCCAGCAGTTTACAGGGGCTGGGGGCCAACGTCCTGACTTTC
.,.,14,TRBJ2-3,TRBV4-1,CASSLGYSTDTQYF,TGCGCCAGCAGCCTCGGATATAGCACAGATACGCAGTATTTT
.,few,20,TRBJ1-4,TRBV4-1,CASTQKPPGPTTGLNEKLFF,TGCGCCAGCACCCAGAAACCCCCCGGGCCCACCACTGGGCTAAATGAAAAACTGTTTTTT
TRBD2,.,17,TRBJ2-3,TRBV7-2,CASSLAVLAPNTDTQYF,TGTGCCAGCAGCTTAGCGGTACTAGCGCCGAACACAGATACGCAGTATTTT
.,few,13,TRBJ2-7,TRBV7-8,CASSLGHLYEQYF,TGTGCCAGCAGCCTGGGACACCTCTACGAGCAGTACTTC
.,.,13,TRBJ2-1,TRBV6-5,CASKRSSYNEQFF,TGTGCCAGCAAGCGCAGCTCCTACAATGAGCAGTTCTTC
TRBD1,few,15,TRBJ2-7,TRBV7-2,CASSRDRASSYEQYF,TGTGCCAGCAGCCGAGACAGGGCTAGCTCCTACGAGCAGTACTTC
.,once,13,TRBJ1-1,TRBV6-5,CASSYGQNTEAFF,TGTGCCAGCAGTTACGGTCAGAACACTGAAGCTTTCTTT
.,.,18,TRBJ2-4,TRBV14,CASSQEGPGPTAKNIQYF,TGTGCCAGCAGCCAAGAAGGTCCGGGTCCCACGGCCAAAAACATTCAGTACTTC
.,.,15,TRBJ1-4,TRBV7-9,CASSGTGTVNEKLFF,TGTGCCAGCAGCGGCACCGGGACGGTTAATGAAAAACTGTTTTTT
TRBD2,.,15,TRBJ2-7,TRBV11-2,CASSLDGTITHEQYF,TGTGCCAGCAGCTTAGACGGGACTATAACCCACGAGCAGTACTTC
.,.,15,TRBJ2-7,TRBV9,CASSVDLPPMDEQYF,TGTGCCAGCAGCGTAGATCTCCCCCCTATGGACGAGCAGTACTTC
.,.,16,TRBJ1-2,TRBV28,CASSLGYRRANYGYTF,TGTGCCAGCAGTTTAGGTTACAGGAGAGCTAACTATGGCTACACCTTC
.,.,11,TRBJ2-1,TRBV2,CASRVSGEQFF,TGTGCCAGCAGGGTCAGCGGGGAGCAGTTCTTC
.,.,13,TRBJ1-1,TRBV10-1,CASRGSGNTEAFF,TGCGCCAGCAGAGGGTCCGGGAACACTGAAGCTTTCTTT
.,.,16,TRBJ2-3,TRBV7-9,CASSLVRLVRTDTQYF,TGTGCCAGCAGCTTAGTTCGGCTAGTCAGGACAGATACGCAGTATTTT
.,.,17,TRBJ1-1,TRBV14,CASSQGRGLVVNTEAFF,TGTGCCAGCAGCCAAGGCCGGGGGCTCGTTGTGAACACTGAAGCTTTCTTT
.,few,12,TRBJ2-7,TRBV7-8,CASSLAFYEQYF,TGTGCCAGCAGCTTAGCCTTCTACGAGCAGTACTTC
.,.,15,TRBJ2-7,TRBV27,CASSEGTFSIDEQYF,TGTGCCAGCAGTGAAGGGACATTCAGTATCGACGAGCAGTACTTC
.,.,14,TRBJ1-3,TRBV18,CASSHSNSGNTIYF,TGTGCCAGCTCACACTCGAACTCTGGAAACACCATATATTTT
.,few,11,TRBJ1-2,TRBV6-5,CASMQGYGYTF,TGTGCCAGCATGCAGGGATATGGCTACACCTTC
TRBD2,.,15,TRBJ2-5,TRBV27,CASSLRLAGVETQYF,TGTGCCAGCAGTTTACGACTAGCGGGCGTGGAGACCCAGTACTTC
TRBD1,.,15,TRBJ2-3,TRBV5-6,CASSLGTGGRDTQYF,TGTGCCAGCAGCTTAGGGACAGGAGGTCGGGATACGCAGTATTTT
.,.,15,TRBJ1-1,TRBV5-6,CASSLGEHGRTEAFF,TGTGCCAGCAGCTTGGGGGAGCACGGACGGACTGAAGCTTTCTTT
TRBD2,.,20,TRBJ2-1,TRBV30,CAWSSTPGLAGGHSYNEQFF,TGTGCCTGGAGCTCTACCCCGGGACTAGCGGGAGGCCACTCCTACAATGAGCAGTTCTTC